A single sample is the source of the 15 T cell receptor beta chains below, sequenced in a study of shared clonotypes between healthy human individuals. TCRdb keeps only in-frame clones here, not all; method: immunoSEQ multiplex PCR. The data show about 2.4 million clones, with approximately 94% seen just once and 0.36% held by the top ten. Sequenced sample: naive CD4+ T cells from PBMCs. Stated subset: CD45RA+ positively selected. These receptor sequences come from a man between 18 and 29 years old in good health. Some clones in this sample may be carry-over from other donors' samples.

The gene calls are TRBV27 and TRBJ1-4, with D possibly being TRBD1 (6 bases). This CDR3 has 15 amino acids. V lost 6 bases, J lost 8 bases, and 19 bases lay in between. CDR1 and CDR2 from the germline V gene are MNHEY and SMNVEV (reference sequence). The CDR3 loop is CASSPLNRVLEKLFF. The CDR3 DNA follows: TGTGCCAGCAGCCCCCTTAACAGGGTTCTGGAAAAACTGTTTTTT. The entire variable domain, with the rest obtained from reference TRBV27 and TRBJ1-4, is as follows: EAQVTQNPRYLITVTGKKLTVTCSQNMNHEYMSWYRQDPGLGLRQIYYSMNVEVTDKGDVPEGYKVSRKEKRNFPLILESPSPNQTSLYFCASSPLNRVLEKLFFGSGTQLSVL.

The chain joins TRBV4-1 to TRBJ2-1; D tentatively fits TRBD1 or TRBD2 (5 bases each). This CDR3 has 17 residues. V was clipped by 0 bases and J by 0 bases, with 12 bases between them. Germline lookup yields CDR1 MGHRA and CDR2 YSYEKL. For the CDR3, the DNA is TGCGCCAGCAGCCAAGATGACTACAGGTCCTCCTACAATGAGCAGTTCTTC. It codes for CASSQDDYRSSYNEQFF.

The J gene is TRBJ1-2, the V gene TRBV28; a weak D match, TRBD1 (6 bases). Germline assignment: CDR1 MDHEN and CDR2 SYDVKM. This CDR3 spans 14 amino acids. The ends were cut back, 2 bases at V and 3 bases at J, with 10 bases in the middle. The CDR3 protein is CASSLGGGYYGYTF. DNA of the CDR3: TGTGCCAGCAGTTTAGGAGGGGGTTACTATGGCTACACCTTC.

The V and J genes are TRBV5-1 and TRBJ1-1; D unclear. Germline V CDR1 and CDR2: SGHRS, YFSETQ. This CDR3 has 11 amino acids. Trimming pared 0 bases from V and 7 bases from J, leaving 4 bases between. The CDR3 protein is CASSLDDEAFF. CDR3 coding DNA: TGCGCCAGCAGCTTGGATGATGAAGCTTTCTTT.

Worth noting for this clone: In the same sample, other DNA sequences code for this CDR3. This chain connects TRBV10-3 to TRBJ2-7; D remains ambiguous. V lost 3 bases and J 0 bases, leaving 3 bases between the germline ends. Germline lookup yields CDR1 ENHRY and CDR2 SYGVKD. The CDR3 runs 12 residues. For the CDR3, the DNA is TGTGCCATCAGTGACGGCTCCTACGAGCAGTACTTC. Protein product: CAISDGSYEQYF.

The rearrangement joins TRBV6-6 to TRBJ1-2; 8 nucleotides line up with TRBD1. The CDR3 sequence is 13 residues long. CDR1 MNHNY and CDR2 SVGAGI come from the germline V gene (reference sequence). The J segment lost 6 bases and the V segment lost 5 bases, leaving 5 bases of the junction unmatched. CDR3 sequence: CASSHRGFNGYTF. The CDR3 nucleotides read TGTGCCAGCAGTCACAGGGGGTTTAATGGCTACACCTTC.

This rearrangement joins TRBV7-7 to TRBJ1-1; tentative D call: TRBD1 (6 bases). Looked up from germline, CDR1 is SSHAT and CDR2 is FNYEAQ (reference sequence). Trimming left V 1 base short and J 7 bases short, with 25 bases between. The CDR3 totals 18 residues. CDR3 DNA: TGTGCCAGCAGCTTAGGGCCAGGGGCCCCGATAACCCTCTGTGAAGCTTTCTTT. It specifies CASSLGPGAPITLCEAFF.

The chain joins TRBV11-2 to TRBJ1-1, with TRBD1 as a possible D gene (5 bases). The CDR3 contains 16 residues. CDR1 is SGHAT and CDR2 is FQNNGV in the germline V gene. V lost 7 bases, J lost 1 base, and 19 bases lay in between. The CDR3 here is CASNYAPGGTNTEAFF. CDR3 in DNA: TGTGCCAGCAATTACGCCCCCGGGGGAACGAACACTGAAGCTTTCTTT.

The chain recombines TRBV30 with TRBJ2-3; D is possibly TRBD1 (6 bases). The CDR3 is 13 amino acids. V was clipped by 2 bases and J by 4 bases, with 10 bases between them. Germline assignment: CDR1 GTSNPN and CDR2 SVGIG (reference sequence). The CDR3 sequence is CAWSNRAPDTQYF. The DNA for the CDR3 is TGTGCCTGGAGTAACAGGGCTCCAGATACGCAGTATTTT. Based on the CDR3 plus reference TRBV30 and TRBJ2-3, the full variable domain is SQTIHQWPATLVQPVGSPLSLECTVEGTSNPNLYWYRQAAGRGLQLLFYSVGIGQISSEVPQNLSASRPQDRQFILSSKKLLLSDSGFYLCAWSNRAPDTQYFGPGTRLTVL.

V is TRBV4-1 and J is TRBJ2-5; a weak D match, TRBD1 (6 bases). Germline V lookup: CDR1 MGHRA, CDR2 YSYEKL. This CDR3 has 16 residues. V lost 0 bases to trimming and J lost 3 bases, with 14 bases between them. CDR3 in DNA: TGCGCCAGCAGCCAAGAACCAGTCGGGACAAAAGAGACCCAGTACTTC. Encoded protein: CASSQEPVGTKETQYF.

This rearrangement joins TRBV15 to TRBJ2-7; the match to TRBD2 covers 12 bases. This CDR3 is built from 16 residues. V dropped 3 bases and J dropped 3; count of bases not matched to a gene: 6. Germline-derived CDR1 and CDR2 are LNHNV and YYDKDF (reference sequence). CDR3 sequence reads: CATSSSRTSGVYEQYF. In DNA, the CDR3 is TGTGCCACCAGCAGCTCCAGGACTAGCGGGGTCTACGAGCAGTACTTC. Variable domain in full (rest from reference TRBV15 and TRBJ2-7): DAMVIQNPRYQVTQFGKPVTLSCSQTLNHNVMYWYQQKSSQAPKLLFHYYDKDFNNEADTPDNFQSRRPNTSFCFLDIRSPGLGDTAMYLCATSSSRTSGVYEQYFGPGTRLTVT.

This clone was recorded only once. The V gene is TRBV5-1, the J gene TRBJ2-5; D tentatively fits TRBD1 or TRBD2 (5 bases each). Trimming stripped 1 base from V and 3 bases from J, with 16 bases between. CDR3 length equals 16 residues. CDR1 and CDR2 (germline): SGHRS, YFSETQ. Here the CDR3 reads CASSLNTGRQKETQYF. The CDR3 DNA reads as TGCGCCAGCAGCTTGAATACGGGACGGCAAAAAGAGACCCAGTACTTC.

The chain couples TRBV28 to TRBJ2-7, with TRBD2 matching over 7 bases. Germline values: CDR1 MDHEN, CDR2 SYDVKM. CDR3 size: 16 residues. J gave up 5 bases and V 6 bases, and 16 bases lay outside the gene matches. CDR3 bases: TGTGCCAGCAGGCGATCTAGCGGTAGGCACTTTGACGAGCAGTACTTC. Encoded protein: CASRRSSGRHFDEQYF.

V usage is TRBV28 and J usage is TRBJ2-7; 8 bases match TRBD1. Germline assignment: CDR1 MDHEN and CDR2 SYDVKM. The CDR3 totals 15 residues. J gave up 2 bases and V 1 base, and 4 bases lay outside the gene matches. The CDR3 sequence is CASSLYLTGAYEQYF. The CDR3 DNA is TGTGCCAGCAGTTTATACCTGACAGGGGCCTACGAGCAGTACTTC.

The J gene is TRBJ2-5, the V gene TRBV9; 7 nucleotides match TRBD1. V dropped 4 bases and J dropped 2; count of bases not matched to a gene: 8. CDR3 length: 15 amino acids. The germline V gene encodes CDR1 SGDLS and CDR2 YYNGEE. CDR3 DNA sequence: TGTGCCAGCAGCCCACGACAGGGCTGGCAAGAGACCCAGTACTTC. As protein: CASSPRQGWQETQYF.